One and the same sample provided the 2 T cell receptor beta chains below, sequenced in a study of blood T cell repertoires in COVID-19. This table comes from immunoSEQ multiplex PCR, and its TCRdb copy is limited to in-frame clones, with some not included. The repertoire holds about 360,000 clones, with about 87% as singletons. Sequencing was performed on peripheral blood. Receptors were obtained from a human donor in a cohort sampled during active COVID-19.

CDR3 region: CATSSRLADYNEQFF. Written as DNA, the CDR3 is TGTGCCACCAGCAGCCGCCTAGCGGACTACAATGAGCAGTTCTTC. The chain uses TRBV15 and TRBJ2-1, with 7 bases identical to TRBD2. The CDR3 is 15 amino acids. Germline V lookup: CDR1 LNHNV, CDR2 YYDKDF (reference sequence). V dropped 3 bases and J dropped 3; count of bases not matched to a gene: 5.

The CDR3 loop reads CASRTGDTEAFF. The CDR3 nucleotides are TGTGCCAGCAGGACAGGGGATACTGAAGCTTTCTTT. This chain links TRBV2 with TRBJ1-1, with 8 bases lining up with TRBD1. This CDR3 spans 12 amino acids. Trimming took 6 bases from V and 5 from J; bases not matched to a gene: 2. Germline values: CDR1 SNHLY, CDR2 FYNNEI. The full variable domain, rest sourced from reference TRBV2 and TRBJ1-1, is EPEVTQTPSHQVTQMGQEVILRCVPISNHLYFYWYRQILGQKVEFLVSFYNNEISEKSEIFDDQFSVERPDGSNFTLKIRSTKLEDSAMYFCASRTGDTEAFFGQGTRLTVV.